The clone carrying this TCR beta chain was seen a few times. Its antigen is unidentified. Germline-derived CDR1 and CDR2 are SGHVS and FQNEAQ. CDR3 length: 15 residues. V lost 4 bases, J lost 6 bases, and 18 bases lay in between. According to the study, TCR beta libraries were built with iRepertoire HTBI primers and CDR3-region Arm-PCR. MiXCR, run by TCRdb on the multiplex PCR reads, gives a single entry per CDR3 protein. This sample has roughly 450,000 distinct CDR3 sequences, with 20% to 25% found just once. The time point here: persistent/refractory GD, antithyroid drugs over 5 years with positive TRAb. Preparation of the TCR library used RNA extracted from PBMCs. Tubes containing EDTA received around 9.5 milliliters of drawn peripheral blood. This entry belongs to a study of regulatory T cells in long-lasting Graves disease. The study, taken as a whole, reports: Small numbers of samples may have cut accuracy.

The chain couples TRBV7-8 to TRBJ1-2; D is uncertain. The source is a female donor with Graves disease. Sequences were derived from peripheral blood mononuclear cells (PBMCs), sampled when the disease was refractory, from a patient treated with antithyroid drugs. CDR3 sequence: CASSSRRIPQDGYTF. DNA of the CDR3: TGTGCCAGCAGCTCCCGCAGAATTCCCCAGGATGGCTACACCTTC.